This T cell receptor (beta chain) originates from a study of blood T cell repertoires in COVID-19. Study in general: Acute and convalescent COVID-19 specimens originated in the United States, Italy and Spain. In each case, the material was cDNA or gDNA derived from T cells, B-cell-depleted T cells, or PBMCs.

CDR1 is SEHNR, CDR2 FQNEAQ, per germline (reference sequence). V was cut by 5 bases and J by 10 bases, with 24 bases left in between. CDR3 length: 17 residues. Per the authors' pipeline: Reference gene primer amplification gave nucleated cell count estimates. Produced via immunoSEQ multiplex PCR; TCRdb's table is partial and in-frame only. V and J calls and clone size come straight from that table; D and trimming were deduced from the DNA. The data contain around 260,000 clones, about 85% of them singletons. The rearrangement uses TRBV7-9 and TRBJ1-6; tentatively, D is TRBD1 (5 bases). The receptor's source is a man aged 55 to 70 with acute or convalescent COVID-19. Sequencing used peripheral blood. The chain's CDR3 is CASSPVGGRFQRSPLHF. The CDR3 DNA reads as TGTGCCAGCAGCCCAGTCGGGGGGAGGTTTCAGCGCTCACCCCTCCACTTT.